A selection of T cell receptor beta chains follows, all from one sample in a study of T cell responses to AZD1222 COVID-19 vaccine. Here immunoSEQ multiplex PCR was the method, and the copy in TCRdb shows in-frame clones only, minus some. The sample holds 24,000 or so clones, roughly 84% seen once. The source material was peripheral blood, sampled 28 days after the second AZD1222 dose. The receptors come from an adult who received the AZD1222 COVID-19 vaccine. Each CDR3 is given with its conserved first and last residue. The D gene is left open where the match is weak. Not all rows give a size; the values are once, few, many and, for expanded clones, a class.

CDR3 length	D gene	J gene	clone size	V gene	CDR3 DNA	CDR3 protein
15	NA	TRBJ1-1	once	TRBV18	TGTGCCAGCTCACCTTTCCAGGGAGAGAACACTGAAGCTTTCTTT	CASSPFQGENTEAFF
17	NA	TRBJ2-6	NA	TRBV2	TGTGCCAGCAGTGAGTCAAGGGGCGCGGCTGGGGCCAACGTCCTGACTTTC	CASSESRGAAGANVLTF
16	NA	TRBJ1-3	NA	TRBV6-6	TGTGCCAGCAGCCCCACAGGGACTAACTCTGGAAACACCATATATTTT	CASSPTGTNSGNTIYF
15	NA	TRBJ2-3	NA	TRBV10-2	TGCGCCAGCAGAGGGACTTCTTACCGCACAGATACGCAGTATTTT	CASRGTSYRTDTQYF
16	NA	TRBJ2-1	NA	TRBV14	TGTGCCAGCAGCCAAGATTTGAATCCTAGATATATTGAGCAGTTCTTC	CASSQDLNPRYIEQFF
12	NA	TRBJ1-2	NA	TRBV12-3/TRBV12-4	TGTGCCAGCAGTCCCCAGGGGTATGGCTACACCTTC	CASSPQGYGYTF
15	TRBD1	TRBJ1-6	NA	TRBV27	TGTGCCAGCAGTTCGGCACAGGGGGGTGGATCACCCCTCCACTTT	CASSSAQGGGSPLHF
16	NA	TRBJ1-1	NA	TRBV7-9	TGTGCCAGCAGCCTACCTTCTGGGGGGGTGGGCACTGAAGCTTTCTTT	CASSLPSGGVGTEAFF
14	NA	TRBJ2-3	NA	TRBV10-3	TGTGCCATCAGGCTTAGGGAAGGTACAGATACGCAGTATTTT	CAIRLREGTDTQYF
14	NA	TRBJ2-7	NA	TRBV7-2	TGTGCCAGCAGCTTAAGCTTCCTTAACTACGAGCAGTACTTC	CASSLSFLNYEQYF
17	NA	TRBJ1-6	few	TRBV7-2	TGTGCCAGCAGCCGGGACTCCTTAAGCTCCTATAATTCACCCCTCCACTTT	CASSRDSLSSYNSPLHF
14	NA	TRBJ1-2	NA	TRBV14	TGTGCCAGCAGCCAAGATCGGACGGGCTATGGCTACACCTTC	CASSQDRTGYGYTF
17	TRBD2	TRBJ2-1	NA	TRBV15	TGTGCCACCAGCAGAGGGAAGAATAGCGGGAGAAAGAATGAGCAGTTCTTC	CATSRGKNSGRKNEQFF
16	NA	TRBJ2-3	once	TRBV4-1	TGCGCCAGCAGCCAAGAGTCCGGGAGCGGCACAGATACGCAGTATTTT	CASSQESGSGTDTQYF
12	NA	TRBJ2-7	few	TRBV3-1/TRBV3-2	TGTGCCAGCAGCCAAGAAAGCTACGAGCAGTACTTC	CASSQESYEQYF
13	TRBD1	TRBJ2-7	NA	TRBV28	TGTGCCAGCAGTTTCGGGACAGATTACGAGCAGTACTTC	CASSFGTDYEQYF
16	NA	TRBJ2-2	NA	TRBV5-1	TGCGCCAGCAGGTTGGACAGCTATGCTGGCACCGGGGAGCTGTTTTTT	CASRLDSYAGTGELFF
13	TRBD2	TRBJ2-7	NA	TRBV25-1	TGTGCCAGCAGTGACGGCGGGAGGTACGAGCAGTACTTC	CASSDGGRYEQYF
14	NA	TRBJ1-1	NA	TRBV2	TGTGCCAGCAGGTCCCAGGGAGGGAATACTGAAGCTTTCTTT	CASRSQGGNTEAFF
16	NA	TRBJ2-5	NA	TRBV6-5	TGTGCCAGCAGTTACGCGCAGGTGGGGGGTAGGGAGACCCAGTACTTC	CASSYAQVGGRETQYF
14	NA	TRBJ1-1	once	TRBV11-2	TGTGCCAGCAGCTTTTCTAGTCCCTGGGATGAAGCTTTCTTT	CASSFSSPWDEAFF
15	NA	TRBJ1-4	NA	TRBV5-1	TGCGCCAGCAGCTTATCGACAGCAACTAATGAAAAACTGTTTTTT	CASSLSTATNEKLFF
18	NA	TRBJ2-3	NA	TRBV6-4	TGTGCCAGCAGTGACTCCCCCGGGCTACGGTCCAGCACAGATACGCAGTATTTT	CASSDSPGLRSSTDTQYF
14	TRBD2	TRBJ2-1	NA	TRBV27	TGTGCCAGCAGTTCGTTAACCGGGACTAGAGTTAAGTTCTTC	CASSSLTGTRVKFF
14	NA	TRBJ2-7	NA	TRBV27	TGTGCCAGCAGCCTGCGTGGTGGCTCCTACGAGCAGTACTTC	CASSLRGGSYEQYF
19	TRBD2	TRBJ2-7	NA	TRBV3-1/TRBV3-2	TGTGCCAGCAGCCAAGAAGGTTTAGGGACTAGCGGGAGTATCAACGAGCAGTACTTC	CASSQEGLGTSGSINEQYF
16	TRBD1	TRBJ1-5	NA	TRBV3-1/TRBV3-2	TGTGCCAGCAGCCAAGGTTGGGACAGTGGCAATCAGCCCCAGCATTTT	CASSQGWDSGNQPQHF
14	TRBD2	TRBJ2-2	NA	TRBV19	TGTGCCAGTACGCCGGGACTAGCGAGCGGGGAGCTGTTTTTT	CASTPGLASGELFF
13	NA	TRBJ1-1	few	TRBV12-5	TGTGCTAGTGGCGTAAACAGTAACACTGAAGCTTTCTTT	CASGVNSNTEAFF
15	TRBD1	TRBJ2-1	NA	TRBV28	TGTGCCAGCAGTTTCGCGGACAGGGGTTACAATGAGCAGTTCTTC	CASSFADRGYNEQFF
17	TRBD1	TRBJ2-5	NA	TRBV9	TGTGCCAGCACACCCACGGGCGGACAGGGGTTCCAAGAGACCCAGTACTTC	CASTPTGGQGFQETQYF
17	TRBD2	TRBJ2-3	NA	TRBV6-1	TGTGCCAGCAGTGGACGGGACTATTGGGAGTTCGGCGATACGCAGTATTTT	CASSGRDYWEFGDTQYF
13	NA	TRBJ2-1	medium-sized	TRBV9	TGTGCCAGCAGCGTAGCTACAAGTCATGAGCAGTTCTTC	CASSVATSHEQFF
14	TRBD1	TRBJ1-6	NA	TRBV6-5	TGTGCCAGCACCCGGACAGGTGGAGATTCACCCCTCCACTTT	CASTRTGGDSPLHF
13	NA	TRBJ1-5	few	TRBV6-5	TGTGCCAGCCGGACCCATAGCAATCAGCCCCAGCATTTT	CASRTHSNQPQHF
14	NA	TRBJ2-3	NA	TRBV5-1	TGCGCCAGCAGCGAGGGAAGCGTGGCAGATACGCAGTATTTT	CASSEGSVADTQYF
15	TRBD2	TRBJ2-7	NA	TRBV6-5	TGTGCCAGCAGTTACTCTTCCAGCGGGAGTTACGAGCAGTACTTC	CASSYSSSGSYEQYF
16	NA	TRBJ1-6	NA	TRBV27	TGTGCCAGCAGTACCGAGCCGAGCTCCTATAATTCACCCCTCCACTTT	CASSTEPSSYNSPLHF
15	NA	TRBJ1-3	once	TRBV7-9	TGTGCCAGCAGCTTATTTTCTGGGCTTGGAAACACCATATATTTT	CASSLFSGLGNTIYF